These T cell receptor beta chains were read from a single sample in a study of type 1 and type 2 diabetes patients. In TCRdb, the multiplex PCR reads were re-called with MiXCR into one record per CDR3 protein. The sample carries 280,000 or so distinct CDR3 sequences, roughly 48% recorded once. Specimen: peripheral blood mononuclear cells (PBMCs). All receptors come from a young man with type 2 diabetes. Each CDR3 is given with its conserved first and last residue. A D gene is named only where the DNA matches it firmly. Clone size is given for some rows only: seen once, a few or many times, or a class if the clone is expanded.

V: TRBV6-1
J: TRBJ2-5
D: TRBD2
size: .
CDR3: CASSYGGGWETQYF
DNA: TGTGCCAGCAGTTACGGCGGGGGTTGGGAGACCCAGTACTTC

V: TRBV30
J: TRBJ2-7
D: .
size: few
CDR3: CAWSVPGARQYEQYF
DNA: TGTGCCTGGAGTGTACCTGGGGCGCGACAATACGAGCAGTACTTC

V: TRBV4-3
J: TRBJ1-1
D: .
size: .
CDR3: CASSQDVRDREAFF
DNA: TGCGCCAGCAGCCAGGATGTCAGGGATCGCGAAGCTTTCTTT

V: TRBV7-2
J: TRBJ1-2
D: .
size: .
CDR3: CANSPAGNYGYTF
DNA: TGTGCCAACAGCCCCGCAGGGAATTATGGCTACACCTTC

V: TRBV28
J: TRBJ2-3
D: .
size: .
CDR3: CANSIGGWAGTDTQYF
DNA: TGTGCCAATAGTATAGGGGGTTGGGCAGGCACAGATACGCAGTATTTT

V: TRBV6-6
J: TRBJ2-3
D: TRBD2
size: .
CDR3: CASSPLGLAAGPITDTQYF
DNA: TGTGCCAGCAGCCCGTTAGGACTAGCGGCAGGACCGATCACAGATACGCAGTATTTT

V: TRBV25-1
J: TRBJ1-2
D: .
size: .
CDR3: CASSEGGSGYTF
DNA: TGTGCCAGCAGTGAAGGGGGAAGTGGCTACACCTTC

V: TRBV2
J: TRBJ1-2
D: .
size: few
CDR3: CAINTGNNPNYGYTF
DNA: TGTGCCATCAATACGGGAAACAACCCTAACTATGGCTACACCTTC

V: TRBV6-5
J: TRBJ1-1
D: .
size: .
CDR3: CASSYSNGYTEAFF
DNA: TGTGCCAGCAGTTACTCGAACGGATACACTGAAGCTTTCTTT

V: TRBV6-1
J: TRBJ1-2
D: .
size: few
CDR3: CASSVADSDYGYTF
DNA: TGTGCCAGCAGTGTTGCGGACAGCGACTATGGCTACACCTTC

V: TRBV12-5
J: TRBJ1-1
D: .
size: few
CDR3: CASGYGDTEAFF
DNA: TGTGCTAGTGGTTACGGGGACACTGAAGCTTTCTTT

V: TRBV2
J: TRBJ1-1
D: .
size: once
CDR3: CASNLQEAGGKNTEAFF
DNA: TGTGCCAGCAATCTCCAGGAGGCGGGGGGGAAGAACACTGAAGCTTTCTTT

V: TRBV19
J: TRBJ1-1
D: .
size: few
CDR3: CASSETANTEAFF
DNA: TGTGCCAGTAGTGAGACAGCAAACACTGAAGCTTTCTTT

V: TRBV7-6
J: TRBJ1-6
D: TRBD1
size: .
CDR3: CASSRNVQGSGYNSPLHF
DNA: TGTGCCAGCAGCAGAAACGTACAGGGGTCAGGCTATAATTCACCCCTCCACTTT

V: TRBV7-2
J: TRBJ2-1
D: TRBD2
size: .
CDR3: CASRSTTGRALGYNEQFF
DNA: TGTGCCAGCAGGTCCACTACCGGGAGGGCCTTGGGGTACAATGAGCAGTTCTTC

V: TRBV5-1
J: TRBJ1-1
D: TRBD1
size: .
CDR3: CASRLNRGRFTEAFF
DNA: TGCGCCAGCAGGTTGAACAGGGGGCGATTTACTGAAGCTTTCTTT

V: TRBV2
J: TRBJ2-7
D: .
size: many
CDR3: CASSETGEAYEQYF
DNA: TGTGCCAGCAGTGAAACGGGGGAAGCCTACGAGCAGTACTTC

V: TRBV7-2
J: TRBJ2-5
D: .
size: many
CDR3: CASSAEGETQYF
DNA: TGTGCCAGCAGCGCCGAGGGAGAGACCCAGTACTTC

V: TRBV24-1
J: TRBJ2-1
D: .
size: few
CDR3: CATSDFGNEQFF
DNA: TGTGCCACCAGTGATTTCGGCAATGAGCAGTTCTTC

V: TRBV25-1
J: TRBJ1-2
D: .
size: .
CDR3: CASSGLYESGYTF
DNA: TGTGCCAGCAGTGGCCTTTATGAGAGTGGCTACACCTTC

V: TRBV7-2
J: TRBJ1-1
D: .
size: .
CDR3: CASSPGRGWDTEAFF
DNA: TGTGCCAGCAGCCCCGGGAGGGGTTGGGACACTGAAGCTTTCTTT

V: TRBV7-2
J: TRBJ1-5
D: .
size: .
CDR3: CASSFDTRKDQPQHF
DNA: TGTGCCAGCAGCTTTGACACCCGAAAAGATCAGCCCCAGCATTTT

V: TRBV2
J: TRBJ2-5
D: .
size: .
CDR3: CASSALGSGQETQYF
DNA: TGTGCCAGCAGCGCCCTCGGGTCGGGCCAAGAGACCCAGTACTTC

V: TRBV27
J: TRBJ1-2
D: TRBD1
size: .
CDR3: CASSSGQGDYGYTF
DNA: TGTGCCAGCAGTTCGGGACAGGGGGACTATGGCTACACCTTC

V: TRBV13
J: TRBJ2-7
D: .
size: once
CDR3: CASTQSPAGRNEQYF
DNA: TGTGCCAGCACCCAAAGCCCCGCAGGGCGGAACGAGCAGTACTTC

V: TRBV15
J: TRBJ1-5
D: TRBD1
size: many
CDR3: CATAGQGTHQPQHF
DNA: TGTGCCACCGCCGGACAGGGTACCCATCAGCCCCAGCATTTT

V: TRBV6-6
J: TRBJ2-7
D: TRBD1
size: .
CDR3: CASSPWVGRGTYEQYF
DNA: TGTGCCAGCAGCCCATGGGTTGGCAGGGGGACCTACGAGCAGTACTTC

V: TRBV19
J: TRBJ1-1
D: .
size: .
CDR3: CASSIPGREAFF
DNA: TGTGCCAGTAGTATCCCAGGGCGTGAAGCTTTCTTT

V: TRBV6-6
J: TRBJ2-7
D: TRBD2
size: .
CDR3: CASSGGDDVPYEQYF
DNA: TGTGCCAGCAGCGGGGGGGACGATGTGCCCTACGAGCAGTACTTC

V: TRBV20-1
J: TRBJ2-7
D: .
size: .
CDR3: CSARERVLSYEQYF
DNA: TGCAGTGCTAGGGAGCGGGTCCTGTCCTACGAGCAGTACTTC

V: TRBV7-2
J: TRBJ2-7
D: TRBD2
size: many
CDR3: CASTLAGLAYEQYF
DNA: TGTGCCAGCACCCTAGCGGGGTTAGCCTACGAGCAGTACTTC

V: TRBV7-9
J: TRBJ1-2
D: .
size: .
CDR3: CASSPRVGHYGYTF
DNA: TGTGCCAGCAGCCCCCGGGTAGGCCACTATGGCTACACCTTC

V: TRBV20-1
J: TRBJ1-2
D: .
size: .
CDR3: CSARRASYGYTF
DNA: TGCAGTGCTAGAAGGGCGAGCTATGGCTACACCTTC

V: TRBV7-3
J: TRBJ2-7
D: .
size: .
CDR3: CASSPGWGEQYF
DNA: TGTGCCAGCAGCCCCGGCTGGGGCGAGCAGTACTTC

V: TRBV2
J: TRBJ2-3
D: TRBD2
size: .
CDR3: CASSGTSTDTQYF
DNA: TGTGCCAGCAGTGGGACTAGTACAGATACGCAGTATTTT

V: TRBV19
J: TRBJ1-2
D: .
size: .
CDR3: CASRGAARYGYTF
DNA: TGTGCCAGTAGGGGGGCAGCGCGCTATGGCTACACCTTC

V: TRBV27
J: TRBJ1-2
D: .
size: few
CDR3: CASSGGDPYGYTF
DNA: TGTGCCAGCAGTGGGGGAGACCCATATGGCTACACCTTC

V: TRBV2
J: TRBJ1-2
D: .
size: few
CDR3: CASSRMEARGYTF
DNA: TGCGCCAGCAGCCGTATGGAAGCGCGGGGCTACACCTTC

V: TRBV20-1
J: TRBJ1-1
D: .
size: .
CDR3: CSARGGGQGGMNTEAFF
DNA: TGCAGTGCTAGAGGGGGGGGGCAGGGAGGGATGAACACTGAAGCTTTCTTT

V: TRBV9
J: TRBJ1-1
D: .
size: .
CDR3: CASSSDGNTKAFF
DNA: TGTGCCAGCAGCTCAGACGGAAACACTAAAGCTTTCTTT

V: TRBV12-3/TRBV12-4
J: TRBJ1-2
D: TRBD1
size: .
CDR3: CASSFGTGMDGYTF
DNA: TGTGCCAGCAGTTTCGGGACAGGGATGGATGGCTACACCTTC

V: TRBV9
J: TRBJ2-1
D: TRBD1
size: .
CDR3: CASSVEGTANNEQFF
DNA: TGTGCCAGCAGCGTAGAGGGGACAGCCAACAATGAGCAGTTCTTC

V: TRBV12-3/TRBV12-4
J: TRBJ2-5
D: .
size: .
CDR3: CASSLGRTQYF
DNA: TGTGCCAGCAGCCTTGGGAGGACCCAGTACTTC

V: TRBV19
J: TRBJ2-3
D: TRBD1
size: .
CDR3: CASSHQTGLKTDTQYF
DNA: TGTGCCAGTAGTCATCAGACAGGGCTTAAAACAGATACGCAGTATTTT

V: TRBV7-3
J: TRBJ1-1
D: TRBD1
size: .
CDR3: CASADSPQGAAFF
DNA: TGTGCCAGCGCGGACTCCCCACAGGGGGCCGCTTTCTTT

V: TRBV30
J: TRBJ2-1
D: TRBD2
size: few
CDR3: CAWGRTSGSLGNEQFF
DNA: TGTGCCTGGGGCAGGACTAGCGGGAGCCTGGGCAATGAGCAGTTCTTC

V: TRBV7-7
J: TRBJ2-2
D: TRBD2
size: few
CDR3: CASSPSGGLDTGELFF
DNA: TGTGCTAGCAGTCCTAGCGGGGGCCTCGACACCGGGGAGCTGTTTTTT

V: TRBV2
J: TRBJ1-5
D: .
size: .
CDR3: CASSPTGFQPQHF
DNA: TGTGCCAGCAGTCCAACAGGGTTCCAGCCCCAGCATTTT

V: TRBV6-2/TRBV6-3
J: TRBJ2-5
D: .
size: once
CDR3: CASSYSNGETQYF
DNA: TGTGCCAGCAGTTACTCCAATGGAGAGACCCAGTACTTC

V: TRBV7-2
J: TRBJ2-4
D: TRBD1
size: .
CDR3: CASSLAPGTGGNIQYF
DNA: TGTGCCAGCAGCTTAGCCCCCGGGACAGGGGGCAACATTCAGTACTTC

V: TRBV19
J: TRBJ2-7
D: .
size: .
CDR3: CASSEGLFSEQYF
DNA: TGTGCCAGTAGTGAAGGGCTCTTCTCCGAGCAGTACTTC